This T cell receptor beta chain was sequenced in a study of cytomegalovirus exposure and HLA in healthy donors. Study-level results: In terms of immune exposure information, only CMV serostatus was available. Under in vitro conditions, a few CMV-associated chains were confirmed as specific for CMV antigens.

Points on this clone: Its target is not known.

PCR used 60 Vbeta primers and 13 Jbeta primers. Libraries were prepared by immunoSEQ multiplex PCR; TCRdb keeps only in-frame clonotypes and omits some of them. The sample records 150,000 to 200,000 clones, over 70% being singletons. The origin of this receptor is a woman in her twenties or thirties in good health and CMV-seropositive. The sample was PBMCs.

This chain's CDR3 is CASSSGQGGPYEQYF. The CDR3, as DNA: TGTGCCAGCAGCTCCGGCCAGGGAGGCCCCTACGAGCAGTACTTC. The rearrangement uses TRBV11-3 and TRBJ2-7; perhaps TRBD2 as D (6 bases). In germline, CDR1 is SGHNT, CDR2 YENEEA. The CDR3 is 15 residues long. Trimming stripped 4 bases from V and 2 bases from J, with 15 bases between.